This TCR beta chain is drawn from a study of blood T cell repertoires in COVID-19. Study-level information: In each case, the material was cDNA or gDNA derived from T cells, B-cell-depleted T cells, or PBMCs.

Study members were between about 18 and 100 years old and lived in 25 or so US regions. Either two negative PCRs, clearance, or symptom resolution qualified Cohort 3 donors as recovered. TCRdb's table, derived via immunoSEQ multiplex PCR, lists solely in-frame clones and lacks some. The sample shows about 300,000 clones, 85% of them seen only once. The material sequenced was PBMCs or T cells enriched from blood (not recorded which). The TCR was taken from a woman in her 50s who had recovered from COVID-19.

The DNA for the CDR3 is TGCGCCAGCAGCCAAGATGGCACTAGCGGGCGGGTCTACGGCGGGGAGCTGTTTTTT. It translates to CASSQDGTSGRVYGGELFF. The V gene is TRBV4-1, the J gene TRBJ2-2; TRBD2 aligns across 9 bases. The CDR3 sequence is 19 residues long. The V and J ends lost 0 bases and 7 bases, in that order; junction bases with no gene match: 15. CDR1 and CDR2 from the germline V gene are MGHRA and YSYEKL.